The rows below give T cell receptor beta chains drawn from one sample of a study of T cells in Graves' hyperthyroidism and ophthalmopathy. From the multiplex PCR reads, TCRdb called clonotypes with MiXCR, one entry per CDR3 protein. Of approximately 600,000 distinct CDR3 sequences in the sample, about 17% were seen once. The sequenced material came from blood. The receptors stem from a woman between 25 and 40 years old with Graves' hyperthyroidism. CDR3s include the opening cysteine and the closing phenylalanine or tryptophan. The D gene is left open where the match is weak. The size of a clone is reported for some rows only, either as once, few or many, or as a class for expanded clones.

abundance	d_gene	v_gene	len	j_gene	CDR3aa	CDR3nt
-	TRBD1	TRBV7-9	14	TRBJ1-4	CASSWDRVNEKLFF	TGTGCCAGCAGCTGGGACAGGGTGAATGAAAAACTGTTTTTT
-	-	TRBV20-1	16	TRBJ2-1	CSAFLADHSSYNEQFF	TGCAGTGCTTTTTTAGCGGACCATAGCTCCTACAATGAGCAGTTCTTC
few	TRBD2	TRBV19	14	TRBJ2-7	CASSQREPPYEQYF	TGTGCCAGTAGTCAGCGGGAGCCTCCTTACGAGCAGTACTTC
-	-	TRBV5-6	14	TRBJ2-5	CASSLFGVGGAWYF	TGTGCCAGCAGCTTGTTCGGGGTGGGCGGGGCTTGGTACTTC
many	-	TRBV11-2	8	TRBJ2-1	CASDGEFF	TGTGCCAGCGATGGTGAGTTCTTC
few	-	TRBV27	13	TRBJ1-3	CASSPNSGNTIYF	TGTGCCAGCAGTCCCAACTCTGGAAACACCATATATTTT
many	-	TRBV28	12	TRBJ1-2	CASSPPNYGYTF	TGTGCCAGCAGTCCGCCAAACTATGGCTACACCTTC
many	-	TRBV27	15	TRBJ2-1	CASSLGGRTYNEQFF	TGTGCCAGCAGTTTAGGGGGCCGGACCTACAATGAGCAGTTCTTC
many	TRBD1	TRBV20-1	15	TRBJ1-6	CSARDRASYNSPLHF	TGCAGTGCTCGGGACAGGGCGTCCTATAATTCACCCCTCCACTTT
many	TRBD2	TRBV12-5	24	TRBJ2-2	CASGLTLGDRGGLAGGPITGELFF	TGTGCTAGTGGTTTGACCTTGGGCGACAGGGGAGGGCTAGCGGGAGGGCCGATCACCGGGGAGCTGTTTTTT
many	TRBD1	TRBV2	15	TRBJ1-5	CATRQGSLSNQPQHF	TGTGCCACCCGACAGGGGTCTCTTAGCAATCAGCCCCAGCATTTT
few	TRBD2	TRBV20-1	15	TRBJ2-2	CSASRTSGRNGELFF	TGCAGTGCTAGCCGGACTAGCGGGAGGAACGGGGAGCTGTTTTTT
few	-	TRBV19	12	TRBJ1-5	CASAQGSQPQHF	TGTGCCAGCGCACAGGGCAGCCAGCCCCAGCATTTT
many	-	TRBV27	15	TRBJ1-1	CASSLSGGRDTEAFF	TGTGCCAGCAGTTTATCGGGGGGACGGGACACTGAAGCTTTCTTT
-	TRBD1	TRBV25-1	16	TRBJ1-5	CASRALRTGDNQPQHF	TGTGCCAGCAGGGCCCTCCGGACAGGGGACAATCAGCCCCAGCATTTT
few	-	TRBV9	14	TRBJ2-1	CASSGTGAYNEQFF	TGTGCCAGCAGCGGGACTGGCGCATACAATGAGCAGTTCTTC
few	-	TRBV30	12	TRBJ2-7	CAWVGGAQEQYF	TGTGCCTGGGTGGGTGGGGCTCAGGAGCAGTACTTC
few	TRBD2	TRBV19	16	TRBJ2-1	CASNQAGVWSYNEQFF	TGTGCCAGTAATCAAGCGGGAGTGTGGTCCTACAATGAGCAGTTCTTC
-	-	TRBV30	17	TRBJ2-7	CAWSVGFRDFFPYEQYF	TGTGCCTGGAGTGTTGGATTTAGGGACTTCTTTCCCTACGAGCAGTACTTC
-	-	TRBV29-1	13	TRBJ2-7	CSVEAGQFYEQYF	TGCAGCGTTGAAGCAGGGCAGTTCTACGAGCAGTACTTC
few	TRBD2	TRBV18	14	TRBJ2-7	CASSPGLESSEQYF	TGTGCCAGCTCACCAGGACTAGAATCATCCGAGCAGTACTTC
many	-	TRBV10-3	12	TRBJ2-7	CAISDRNYEQYF	TGTGCCATCAGTGACCGGAACTACGAGCAGTACTTC